These T cell receptor beta chains were read from a single sample in a study of T cell responses to AZD1222 COVID-19 vaccine. Assay: immunoSEQ multiplex PCR; the TCRdb copy retains only in-frame clones and omits some. Of about 130,000 clones listed, 70% to 90% are singletons. Sample: peripheral blood, taken 28 days after the second AZD1222 dose. The receptors were sampled from an adult who received the AZD1222 COVID-19 vaccine. The CDR3 runs from the conserved cysteine through the conserved F or W. The order of the fields is CDR3 DNA, CDR3 protein, D gene, J gene, clone size, V gene. A D gene is named only where the DNA matches it firmly. Clone size is stated in some rows and not others, as once, few, many or a class when expanded.

cdr3_nt: TGTGCCAGCAGTATGGACTCTGGAAACACCATATATTTT
cdr3_aa: CASSMDSGNTIYF
d_call: NA
j_call: TRBJ1-3
clone_size: NA
v_call: TRBV25-1

cdr3_nt: TGTGCCCGGTCTAGCGGGAGGGCCTATGAGCAGTTCTTC
cdr3_aa: CARSSGRAYEQFF
d_call: TRBD2
j_call: TRBJ2-1
clone_size: NA
v_call: TRBV2

cdr3_nt: TGTGCCAGCAGCTTAGTGGAACAGCCCATCGCCTTC
cdr3_aa: CASSLVEQPIAF
d_call: NA
j_call: TRBJ1-2
clone_size: NA
v_call: TRBV7-9

cdr3_nt: TGTGCCAGTACTTATGAGGGCGCAGGGAATGAAAAACTGTTTTTT
cdr3_aa: CASTYEGAGNEKLFF
d_call: NA
j_call: TRBJ1-4
clone_size: NA
v_call: TRBV19

cdr3_nt: TGTGCCAGCAGTTCCAAGGGGGATACGCAGTATTTT
cdr3_aa: CASSSKGDTQYF
d_call: NA
j_call: TRBJ2-3
clone_size: NA
v_call: TRBV6-5

cdr3_nt: TGTGCCAGCTCACCACCAAACAGGGGAAGGGATCAGCCCCAGCATTTT
cdr3_aa: CASSPPNRGRDQPQHF
d_call: TRBD1
j_call: TRBJ1-5
clone_size: NA
v_call: TRBV18

cdr3_nt: TGTGCCAGCAGAGGCTCTGGGGCCAACGTCCTGACTTTC
cdr3_aa: CASRGSGANVLTF
d_call: NA
j_call: TRBJ2-6
clone_size: NA
v_call: TRBV3-1/TRBV3-2

cdr3_nt: TGTGCCAGCAGAGAAGACCCCACTGGGGAGCTGTTTTTT
cdr3_aa: CASREDPTGELFF
d_call: NA
j_call: TRBJ2-2
clone_size: NA
v_call: TRBV2

cdr3_nt: TGCAGTGCTAGAGTGACAAATGAGCAGTTCTTC
cdr3_aa: CSARVTNEQFF
d_call: NA
j_call: TRBJ2-1
clone_size: NA
v_call: TRBV20-1

cdr3_nt: TGCGCCAGCAGCTTGGTATGGGGAGGTGGGGAGCAGTACTTC
cdr3_aa: CASSLVWGGGEQYF
d_call: NA
j_call: TRBJ2-7
clone_size: NA
v_call: TRBV5-1

cdr3_nt: TGTGCCAGTAGCAATCCGGACAGGGTCTATGGCTACACCTTC
cdr3_aa: CASSNPDRVYGYTF
d_call: TRBD1
j_call: TRBJ1-2
clone_size: few
v_call: TRBV19

cdr3_nt: TGTGCCAGCAGCTTACGACAGGGTTCCTCCTATAATTCACCCCTCCACTTT
cdr3_aa: CASSLRQGSSYNSPLHF
d_call: TRBD1
j_call: TRBJ1-6
clone_size: NA
v_call: TRBV5-6

cdr3_nt: TGTGCCAGCAGCTCGGTACAGGACACCTACAATGAGCAGTTCTTC
cdr3_aa: CASSSVQDTYNEQFF
d_call: NA
j_call: TRBJ2-1
clone_size: NA
v_call: TRBV5-6

cdr3_nt: TGTGCCAGCAGTTCACGGGCTGAAGCTTTCTTT
cdr3_aa: CASSSRAEAFF
d_call: NA
j_call: TRBJ1-1
clone_size: NA
v_call: TRBV6-5

cdr3_nt: TGTGCCAGCAGTGAACCGAACACCGGGGAGCTGTTTTTT
cdr3_aa: CASSEPNTGELFF
d_call: NA
j_call: TRBJ2-2
clone_size: NA
v_call: TRBV6-1

cdr3_nt: TGCGCCAGCAGCCGCCCAGGGGCTTACACTGAAGCTTTCTTT
cdr3_aa: CASSRPGAYTEAFF
d_call: NA
j_call: TRBJ1-1
clone_size: NA
v_call: TRBV5-1

cdr3_nt: TGTGCCAGCAGTGTGGGGTTGGTTAATCAGCCCCAGCATTTT
cdr3_aa: CASSVGLVNQPQHF
d_call: NA
j_call: TRBJ1-5
clone_size: once
v_call: TRBV2

cdr3_nt: TGTGCCAGCAGCCCGGGACAGGTTAATTCACCCCTCCACTTT
cdr3_aa: CASSPGQVNSPLHF
d_call: TRBD1
j_call: TRBJ1-6
clone_size: few
v_call: TRBV5-4

cdr3_nt: TGTGCCAGCTCACCACCGGCCAGCTACACTGAAGCTTTCTTT
cdr3_aa: CASSPPASYTEAFF
d_call: NA
j_call: TRBJ1-1
clone_size: NA
v_call: TRBV18

cdr3_nt: TGCGCCAGCAGCTTACTAGCGGGAGGGCGCAATGAGCAGTTCTTC
cdr3_aa: CASSLLAGGRNEQFF
d_call: TRBD2
j_call: TRBJ2-1
clone_size: NA
v_call: TRBV5-1

cdr3_nt: TGTGCCAGCAGCTTAGGTCAGCAAAACTATGGCTACACCTTC
cdr3_aa: CASSLGQQNYGYTF
d_call: NA
j_call: TRBJ1-2
clone_size: NA
v_call: TRBV11-2

cdr3_nt: TGTGCCAGCATCACGGAAAACACCGGGGAGCTGTTTTTT
cdr3_aa: CASITENTGELFF
d_call: NA
j_call: TRBJ2-2
clone_size: NA
v_call: TRBV6-6

cdr3_nt: TGTGCCAGCTCACCAATGTTGGTCACAGGGGGCGCGGTGAATGAGCAGTTCTTC
cdr3_aa: CASSPMLVTGGAVNEQFF
d_call: TRBD1
j_call: TRBJ2-1
clone_size: NA
v_call: TRBV18

cdr3_nt: TGTGCCAGCAGCGTAGGGTCGAGCGGGGGTTACGAGCAGTACTTC
cdr3_aa: CASSVGSSGGYEQYF
d_call: TRBD2
j_call: TRBJ2-7
clone_size: NA
v_call: TRBV9

cdr3_nt: TGCAGCGTTGTCGGCCACTCGAGCTCCTACGAGCAGTACTTC
cdr3_aa: CSVVGHSSSYEQYF
d_call: NA
j_call: TRBJ2-7
clone_size: NA
v_call: TRBV29-1

cdr3_nt: TGTGCCAGCAGCTTAAGTCAGCGAGAGACCCAGTACTTC
cdr3_aa: CASSLSQRETQYF
d_call: NA
j_call: TRBJ2-5
clone_size: NA
v_call: TRBV11-2

cdr3_nt: TGTGCCAGCAGTCCCCAGGTTTCTGAAAAACTGTTTTTT
cdr3_aa: CASSPQVSEKLFF
d_call: NA
j_call: TRBJ1-4
clone_size: NA
v_call: TRBV12-3/TRBV12-4

cdr3_nt: TGTGCCAGCAGTTATGGACAGGGGGCCAATCAGCCCCAGCATTTT
cdr3_aa: CASSYGQGANQPQHF
d_call: TRBD1
j_call: TRBJ1-5
clone_size: NA
v_call: TRBV2

cdr3_nt: TGTGCCAGCAGTGTAGGGGACAATGAGCAGTTCTTC
cdr3_aa: CASSVGDNEQFF
d_call: NA
j_call: TRBJ2-1
clone_size: NA
v_call: TRBV2

cdr3_nt: TGCAGCGTCCAGGGGGCAGGAGAAAAACTGTTTTTT
cdr3_aa: CSVQGAGEKLFF
d_call: TRBD1
j_call: TRBJ1-4
clone_size: NA
v_call: TRBV29-1

cdr3_nt: TGCAGCGTTGGGGACAAACACACTGAAGCTTTCTTT
cdr3_aa: CSVGDKHTEAFF
d_call: NA
j_call: TRBJ1-1
clone_size: NA
v_call: TRBV29-1

cdr3_nt: TGCAGCGTTGGAGGGCGGGGATCCACTGAAGCTTTCTTT
cdr3_aa: CSVGGRGSTEAFF
d_call: NA
j_call: TRBJ1-1
clone_size: NA
v_call: TRBV29-1

cdr3_nt: TGTGCCAGCAGTTTTGACGGGGGCAATCAGCCCCAGCATTTT
cdr3_aa: CASSFDGGNQPQHF
d_call: NA
j_call: TRBJ1-5
clone_size: NA
v_call: TRBV27

cdr3_nt: TGTGCCACCAGTGAAAGGCCGGGGGATACGCAGTATTTT
cdr3_aa: CATSERPGDTQYF
d_call: NA
j_call: TRBJ2-3
clone_size: NA
v_call: TRBV24-1

cdr3_nt: TGTGCCAGCAGTTACGCGGGGGCGACTGAAGCTTTCTTT
cdr3_aa: CASSYAGATEAFF
d_call: NA
j_call: TRBJ1-1
clone_size: NA
v_call: TRBV6-5

cdr3_nt: TGTGCCAGCAGTTTACTAGGCAGGGGGGCAACTAATGAAAAACTGTTTTTT
cdr3_aa: CASSLLGRGATNEKLFF
d_call: TRBD1
j_call: TRBJ1-4
clone_size: NA
v_call: TRBV28

cdr3_nt: TGTGCCAGCAGCCAGGACAGGGTGACTTACTCTGGGGCCAACGTCCTGACTTTC
cdr3_aa: CASSQDRVTYSGANVLTF
d_call: TRBD1
j_call: TRBJ2-6
clone_size: NA
v_call: TRBV14

cdr3_nt: TGTGCCAGCAGCCCGGACCTACAGGGGGGCGAGCAGTACTTC
cdr3_aa: CASSPDLQGGEQYF
d_call: TRBD1
j_call: TRBJ2-7
clone_size: NA
v_call: TRBV7-6

cdr3_nt: TGTGCCATCAGCCTTAGCGGGACTAGCACAGATACGCAGTATTTT
cdr3_aa: CAISLSGTSTDTQYF
d_call: TRBD2
j_call: TRBJ2-3
clone_size: NA
v_call: TRBV10-3

cdr3_nt: TGTGCCAGCCGTGCACTACCCTACAATGAGCAGTTCTTC
cdr3_aa: CASRALPYNEQFF
d_call: NA
j_call: TRBJ2-1
clone_size: NA
v_call: TRBV28

cdr3_nt: TGTGCCAGCAGCTTAGACGGCAGGAGCTCCTACGAGCAGTACTTC
cdr3_aa: CASSLDGRSSYEQYF
d_call: NA
j_call: TRBJ2-7
clone_size: NA
v_call: TRBV7-2

cdr3_nt: TGCGCCAGCAGCTTTACAGGGGATAGCAATCAGCCCCAGCATTTT
cdr3_aa: CASSFTGDSNQPQHF
d_call: TRBD1
j_call: TRBJ1-5
clone_size: NA
v_call: TRBV5-1

cdr3_nt: TGCAGCGTTGAAGTAACCAGGGGCGGGTATGGCTACACCTTC
cdr3_aa: CSVEVTRGGYGYTF
d_call: NA
j_call: TRBJ1-2
clone_size: NA
v_call: TRBV29-1

cdr3_nt: TGTGCCAGCAGCTTTGGACCGGTCGAAAAACTGTTTTTT
cdr3_aa: CASSFGPVEKLFF
d_call: NA
j_call: TRBJ1-4
clone_size: NA
v_call: TRBV5-6

cdr3_nt: TGTGCCACCATCTCCGGGACAGACTATGGCTACACCTTC
cdr3_aa: CATISGTDYGYTF
d_call: TRBD1
j_call: TRBJ1-2
clone_size: NA
v_call: TRBV28

cdr3_nt: TGTGCCAGCTCACCACCCCGGGACAGGGGTAAAGAGACCCAGTACTTC
cdr3_aa: CASSPPRDRGKETQYF
d_call: TRBD1
j_call: TRBJ2-5
clone_size: NA
v_call: TRBV18

cdr3_nt: TGTGCCAGCAGTTACAATAACCGGGGTCAGCCCCAGCATTTT
cdr3_aa: CASSYNNRGQPQHF
d_call: NA
j_call: TRBJ1-5
clone_size: NA
v_call: TRBV6-5

cdr3_nt: TGTGCCAGCAGCGCCGGGACAGGGGATGGCTACACCTTC
cdr3_aa: CASSAGTGDGYTF
d_call: TRBD1
j_call: TRBJ1-2
clone_size: few
v_call: TRBV7-9

cdr3_nt: TGTGCCAGCAGCCAGGCCGGGGCTTCTAATGAAAAACTGTTTTTT
cdr3_aa: CASSQAGASNEKLFF
d_call: NA
j_call: TRBJ1-4
clone_size: NA
v_call: TRBV11-3

cdr3_nt: TGTGCCAGCAGCACGGCGCGGGGGATGCAGTTCTTC
cdr3_aa: CASSTARGMQFF
d_call: TRBD2
j_call: TRBJ2-1
clone_size: NA
v_call: TRBV13